The 22 T cell receptor beta chains below all came from one sample that was sequenced in a study of T cell responses to AZD1222 COVID-19 vaccine. Generated by immunoSEQ multiplex PCR, the TCRdb table keeps only in-frame clones and is missing some. The top ten clones hold 4.4% of a sample with about 130,000 clones, about 90% of them seen once. The source material was peripheral blood, sampled on day 0 of MenACWY control vaccination. The receptors originated from an adult in good health.

CDR3 region: CASSFFGTSTGELFF. The CDR3 nucleotides are TGTGCCAGCAGTTTTTTTGGGACTAGTACCGGGGAGCTGTTTTTT. The V and J genes are TRBV28 and TRBJ2-2, with TRBD2 identical over 8 bases. The junction had 5 bases not matched to a gene; V was cut back by 3 bases and J by 5 bases. Germline assignment: CDR1 MDHEN and CDR2 SYDVKM. This CDR3 has 15 residues.

The rearrangement joins TRBV12-3 or TRBV12-4 to TRBJ1-5; D is undetermined. CDR3 length: 12 amino acids. V lost 8 bases and J lost 7, with 12 bases in between. The chain's CDR3 is CASGIKTQPQHF. Written as DNA, the CDR3 is TGTGCCAGCGGTATAAAGACCCAGCCCCAGCATTTT.

This chain uses TRBV13 with TRBJ2-2, with 14 bases that match TRBD2. Germline CDR1 PRHDT, CDR2 FYEKMQ (reference sequence). The CDR3 consists of 19 residues. Trimming removed 5 bases from V and 1 base from J; junction bases left unmatched: 9. The CDR3 DNA is TGTGCCAGCAGCGCAGTCCTCGGGACTAGCGGGGGGAACACCGGGGAGCTGTTTTTT. Encoded protein: CASSAVLGTSGGNTGELFF.

J is TRBJ1-1 and V is TRBV7-2; D is unresolved. Trimming pared 2 bases from V and 4 bases from J, leaving 11 bases between. Germline V lookup: CDR1 SGHTA, CDR2 FQGNSA. This CDR3 is built from 14 residues. CDR3 region: CASSLIPGSTEAFF. CDR3 DNA: TGTGCCAGCAGCTTAATACCGGGGAGCACTGAAGCTTTCTTT.

This clone was counted a single time. The CDR3: CASSFHRNYGYTF. The CDR3 nucleotides are TGTGCCAGCAGTTTTCACAGGAACTATGGCTACACCTTC. The chain links TRBV27 to TRBJ1-2; D might be TRBD1 (5 bases). Deletions cut 3 bases from V and 2 bases from J, with 7 bases between. Germline V lookup: CDR1 MNHEY, CDR2 SMNVEV (reference sequence). The CDR3 has 13 residues.

The chain is built from TRBV4-3 and TRBJ2-1, with D possibly being TRBD1 (6 bases). Germline V gene lookup returns CDR1 LGHNA and CDR2 YSLEER. Trimming took off 3 bases at V and 8 bases at J, with 11 bases between the two ends. This CDR3 has 13 residues. CDR3 sequence: CASSQHRVDEQFF. CDR3 sequence (DNA): TGCGCCAGCAGCCAGCACAGGGTTGATGAGCAGTTCTTC.

The chain employs TRBV5-4 and TRBJ1-4; TRBD1 is a possible D gene (6 bases). Germline V gene sequence: CDR1 SGHNT, CDR2 YYREEE (reference sequence). The CDR3 extends over 14 amino acids. V lost 4 bases and J 8 bases, leaving 15 bases between the germline ends. CDR3 DNA: TGTGCCAGCAGCCTGGACAGTACGAGGGAAAAACTGTTTTTT. The encoded protein is CASSLDSTREKLFF. The variable domain in full, with the rest retrieved from reference TRBV5-4 and TRBJ1-4, is ETGVTQSPTHLIKTRGQQVTLRCSSQSGHNTVSWYQQALGQGPQFIFQYYREEENGRGNFPPRFSGLQFPNYSSELNVNALELDDSALYLCASSLDSTREKLFFGSGTQLSVL.

V is TRBV6-6 and J is TRBJ1-5; 8 bases are shared with TRBD1. CDR3 length equals 14 residues. V trimming: 4 bases; J trimming: 6 bases; junction bases outside the gene matches: 5. Germline V gene lookup returns CDR1 MNHNY and CDR2 SVGAGI (reference sequence). The CDR3 sequence: CASSFDRGGQPQHF. CDR3 DNA: TGTGCCAGCAGTTTTGACAGGGGAGGTCAGCCCCAGCATTTT.

The chain combines TRBV9 with TRBJ1-1; perhaps TRBD1 as D (6 bases). V lost 5 bases, J lost 4 bases, and 15 bases lay in between. CDR3 length equals 14 residues. The V gene's germline CDR1 is SGDLS and CDR2 YYNGEE. The CDR3 DNA reads as TGTGCCAGCAGTCCCCAGGGGTCGCGCACTGAAGCTTTCTTT. Its protein product is CASSPQGSRTEAFF.

The chain recombines TRBV10-1 with TRBJ1-1; 7 nucleotides line up with TRBD1. Germline CDR1 is WNHNN and CDR2 is SYGVQD (reference sequence). V lost 7 bases to trimming and J lost 5 bases; unmatched junction nucleotides: 7. CDR3 size: 13 residues. Here the CDR3 reads CASTRQGGTEAFF. The CDR3 DNA sequence: TGCGCCAGCACCAGACAGGGAGGGACTGAAGCTTTCTTT.

J is TRBJ2-5 and V is TRBV28; TRBD2 matches 8 bases. From germline, CDR1 is MDHEN and CDR2 SYDVKM. The CDR3 is made up of 15 amino acids. The V gene end was trimmed by 4 bases and the J gene end by 4 bases; junction bases not matched to a gene: 8. CDR3 in amino acids: CASSSPRGGRETQYF. The CDR3 bases are TGTGCCAGCAGTTCCCCCCGGGGGGGTCGAGAGACCCAGTACTTC.

CDR3 DNA sequence: TGTGCCAGCAGCCCTGGGGTGACAGCTATGTATGGCTACACCTTC. Its protein product is CASSPGVTAMYGYTF. This chain connects TRBV2 to TRBJ1-2; D possibly corresponds to TRBD1 (5 bases). The CDR3 has 15 residues. V shed 6 bases and J shed 5 bases, with 19 bases lying between them. Germline CDR1 reads SNHLY; CDR2 reads FYNNEI.

The sample holds a few counts of this clone. The chain is built from TRBV5-6 and TRBJ1-5, with a possible D match to TRBD1 (5 bases). CDR1 and CDR2 (germline): SGHDT, YYEEEE. The CDR3 runs to 15 residues. V dropped 1 base and J dropped 1 base, with 9 bases sitting between them. The DNA for the CDR3 is TGTGCCAGCAGCTTGTGGGCAGGGAGCAATCAGCCCCAGCATTTT. Residues: CASSLWAGSNQPQHF.

This chain links TRBV5-4 with TRBJ2-1; 8 bases map to TRBD1. The trim removed 3 bases at V and 5 bases at J, leaving 7 bases unmatched. CDR1 SGHNT and CDR2 YYREEE come from the germline V gene (reference sequence). CDR3 length: 15 residues. CDR3 region: CASSSGQGVNNEQFF. The CDR3 nucleotides read TGTGCCAGCAGCTCTGGACAGGGAGTTAACAATGAGCAGTTCTTC.

This chain uses TRBV5-1 with TRBJ2-2, with D tentatively TRBD2 (5 bases). V was pared by 0 bases and J by 1 base, with 10 bases between. The germline gives CDR1 SGHRS, CDR2 YFSETQ. This CDR3 has 16 amino acids. The CDR3, as DNA: TGCGCCAGCAGCTTGGGATCTAGCCAGAACACCGGGGAGCTGTTTTTT. It translates to CASSLGSSQNTGELFF. Full variable domain (missing parts from reference TRBV5-1 and TRBJ2-2): KAGVTQTPRYLIKTRGQQVTLSCSPISGHRSVSWYQQTPGQGLQFLFEYFSETQRNKGNFPGRFSGRQFSNSRSEMNVSTLELGDSALYLCASSLGSSQNTGELFFGEGSRLTVL.

This chain joins TRBV14 and TRBJ2-3; D unclear. V lost 4 bases, J lost 1 base, and 0 bases lay in between. CDR1 is SGHDN and CDR2 is FVKESK in the germline V gene. The CDR3 runs 11 residues. The CDR3 DNA reads as TGTGCCAGCAGCCGCACAGATACGCAGTATTTT. Its translation: CASSRTDTQYF.

The chain links TRBV7-9 to TRBJ2-2; 10 positions agree with TRBD2. The ends lost 2 bases at V and 1 base at J; junction bases unmatched: 1. CDR1 is SEHNR and CDR2 is FQNEAQ in the germline V gene (reference sequence). The CDR3 has 16 amino acids. CDR3: CASSLRTSGNTGELFF. CDR3 bases: TGTGCCAGCAGCTTACGGACTAGCGGGAACACCGGGGAGCTGTTTTTT.

The chain is built from TRBV30 and TRBJ2-7; 7 bases align to TRBD1. V lost 3 bases to trimming and J lost 6 bases; unmatched junction nucleotides: 5. In germline, CDR1 is GTSNPN, CDR2 SVGIG (reference sequence). This CDR3 contains 12 residues. The CDR3 DNA reads as TGTGCCTGGAGGGGAGACAGGGTCGAGCAGTACTTC. Encoded protein: CAWRGDRVEQYF.

The J gene is TRBJ2-1, the V gene TRBV11-3; a possible D gene is TRBD1 (5 bases). The CDR3 totals 14 residues. Germline values: CDR1 SGHNT, CDR2 YENEEA. V gave up 5 bases and J gave up 5 bases, with 13 bases separating them. CDR3 loop: CASSLQAGNNEQFF. DNA for the CDR3: TGTGCCAGCAGCCTCCAGGCAGGGAACAATGAGCAGTTCTTC.

This chain joins TRBV7-8 and TRBJ1-1; D gene ambiguous. Looked up from germline, CDR1 is SGHVS and CDR2 is FQNEAQ. The V end was cut by 2 bases, the J end by 0 bases, with 10 bases between. The CDR3 contains 15 residues. The CDR3 loop is CASSLMGEMNTEAFF. The CDR3, as DNA: TGTGCCAGCAGCTTAATGGGTGAGATGAACACTGAAGCTTTCTTT.

This sequence joins TRBV29-1 and TRBJ1-4; D not resolved. The V gene lost 5 bases and the J gene lost 0 bases, with 10 bases spanning the gap. The germline CDR1 and CDR2 sequences are SQVTM and ANQGSEA. The length of the CDR3 is 14 residues. CDR3 loop: CSVNPLATNEKLFF. The CDR3 coding sequence is TGCAGCGTTAACCCGCTTGCAACTAATGAAAAACTGTTTTTT.

CDR3 sequence: CASSPGRSGEQYV. In nucleotides, the CDR3 is TGTGCCAGCAGTCCAGGAAGGTCCGGCGAGCAGTACGTC. The chain has TRBV6-2 or TRBV6-3 and TRBJ2-7; no clear D gene. This CDR3 is 13 amino acids long. Per germline, CDR1 MNHEY and CDR2 SVGEGT. With 5 bases removed from V and 6 bases from J, the gap between germline ends came to 14 bases.